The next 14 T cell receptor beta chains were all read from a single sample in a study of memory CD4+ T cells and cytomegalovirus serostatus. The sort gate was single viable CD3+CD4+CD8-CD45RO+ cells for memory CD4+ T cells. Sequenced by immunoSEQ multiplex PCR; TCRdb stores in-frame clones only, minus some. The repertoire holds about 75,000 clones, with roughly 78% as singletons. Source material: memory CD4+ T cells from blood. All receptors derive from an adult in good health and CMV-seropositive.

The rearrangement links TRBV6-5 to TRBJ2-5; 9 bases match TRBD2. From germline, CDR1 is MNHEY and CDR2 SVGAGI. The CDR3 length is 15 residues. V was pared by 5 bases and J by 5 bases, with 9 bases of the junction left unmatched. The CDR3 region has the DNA TGTGCCAGCAGTACGGGGCGGGGGGGCAGGGAGACCCAGTACTTC. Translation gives CASSTGRGGRETQYF.

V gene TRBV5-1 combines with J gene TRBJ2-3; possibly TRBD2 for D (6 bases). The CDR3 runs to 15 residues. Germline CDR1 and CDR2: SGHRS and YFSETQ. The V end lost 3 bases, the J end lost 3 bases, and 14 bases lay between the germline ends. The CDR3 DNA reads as TGCGCCAGCAGCTCCCAGCGGGTTCGGACAGATACGCAGTATTTT. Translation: CASSSQRVRTDTQYF.

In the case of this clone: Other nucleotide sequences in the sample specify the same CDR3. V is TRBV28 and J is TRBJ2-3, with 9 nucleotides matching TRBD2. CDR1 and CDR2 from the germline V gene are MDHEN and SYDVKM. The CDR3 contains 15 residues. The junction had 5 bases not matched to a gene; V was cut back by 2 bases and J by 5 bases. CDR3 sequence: CASSLAGGPGDTQYF. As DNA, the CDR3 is TGTGCCAGCAGTTTAGCGGGAGGGCCGGGAGATACGCAGTATTTT. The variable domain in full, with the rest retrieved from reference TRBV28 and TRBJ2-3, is DVKVTQSSRYLVKRTGEKVFLECVQDMDHENMFWYRQDPGLGLRLIYFSYDVKMKEKGDIPEGYSVSREKKERFSLILESASTNQTSMYLCASSLAGGPGDTQYFGPGTRLTVL.

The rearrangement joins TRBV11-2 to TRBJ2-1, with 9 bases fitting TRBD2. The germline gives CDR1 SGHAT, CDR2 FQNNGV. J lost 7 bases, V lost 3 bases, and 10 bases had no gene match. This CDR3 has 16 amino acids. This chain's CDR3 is CASSFGGGGASNEQFF. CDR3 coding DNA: TGTGCCAGCAGCTTCGGGGGCGGGGGGGCCTCTAATGAGCAGTTCTTC.

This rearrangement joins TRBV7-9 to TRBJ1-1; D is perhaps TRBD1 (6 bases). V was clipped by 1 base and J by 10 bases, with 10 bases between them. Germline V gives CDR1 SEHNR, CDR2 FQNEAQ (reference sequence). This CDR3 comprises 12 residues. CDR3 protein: CASSLDRGVAFF. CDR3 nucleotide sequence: TGTGCCAGCAGCTTAGATAGGGGGGTAGCTTTCTTT.

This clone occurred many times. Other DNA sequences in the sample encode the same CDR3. CDR3 amino acids: CASSELPNTEAFF. CDR3 DNA sequence: TGTGCCAGCAGTGAACTCCCGAACACTGAAGCTTTCTTT. This chain joins TRBV2 and TRBJ1-1; D gene unclear. The CDR3 is made up of 13 amino acids. V was trimmed by 2 bases and J by 1 base, leaving 5 bases between them. In germline, CDR1 is SNHLY, CDR2 FYNNEI.

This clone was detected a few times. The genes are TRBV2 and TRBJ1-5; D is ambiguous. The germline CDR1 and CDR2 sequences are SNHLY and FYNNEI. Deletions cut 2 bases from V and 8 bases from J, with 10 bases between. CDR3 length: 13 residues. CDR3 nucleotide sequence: TGTGCCAGCAGTGAATCTCGGCAGGAGCCCCAGCATTTT. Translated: CASSESRQEPQHF.

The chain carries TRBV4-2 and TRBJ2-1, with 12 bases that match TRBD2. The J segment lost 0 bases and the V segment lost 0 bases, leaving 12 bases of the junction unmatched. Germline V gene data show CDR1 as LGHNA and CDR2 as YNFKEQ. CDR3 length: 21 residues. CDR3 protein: CASSQEMASGGAWSSYNEQFF. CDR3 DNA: TGTGCCAGCAGCCAAGAAATGGCTAGCGGGGGGGCCTGGTCCTCCTACAATGAGCAGTTCTTC.

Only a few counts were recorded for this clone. This CDR3 reads CASSEVGTGGIYGYTF. The CDR3 nucleotides read TGTGCCAGCAGTGAAGTTGGGACAGGGGGTATCTATGGCTACACCTTC. V and J are TRBV6-1 and TRBJ1-2, with 11 bases identical to TRBD1. The germline V gene encodes CDR1 MNHNS and CDR2 SASEGT. The V and J ends lost 1 base and 4 bases, in that order; junction bases with no gene match: 5. The CDR3 covers 16 residues.

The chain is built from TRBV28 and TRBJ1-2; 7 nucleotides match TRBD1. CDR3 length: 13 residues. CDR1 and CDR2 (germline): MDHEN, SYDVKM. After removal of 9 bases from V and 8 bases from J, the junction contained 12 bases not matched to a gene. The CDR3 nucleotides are TGTGCCAGTAGCCAGGGGGGGATCGGGGGCTACACCTTC. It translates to CASSQGGIGGYTF.

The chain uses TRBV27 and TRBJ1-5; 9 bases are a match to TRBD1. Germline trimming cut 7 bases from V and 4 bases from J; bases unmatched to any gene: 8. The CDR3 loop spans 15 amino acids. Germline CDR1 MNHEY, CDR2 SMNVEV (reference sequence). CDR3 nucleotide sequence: TGTGCCAGCAAACAGGGGGCGATAGGAAATCAGCCCCAGCATTTT. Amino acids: CASKQGAIGNQPQHF.

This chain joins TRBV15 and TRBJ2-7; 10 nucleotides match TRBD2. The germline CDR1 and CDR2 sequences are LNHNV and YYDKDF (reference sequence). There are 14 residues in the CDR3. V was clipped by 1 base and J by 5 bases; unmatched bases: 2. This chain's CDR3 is CATSRGGTSDEQYF. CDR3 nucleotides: TGTGCCACCAGCAGAGGAGGGACTAGCGACGAGCAGTACTTC.

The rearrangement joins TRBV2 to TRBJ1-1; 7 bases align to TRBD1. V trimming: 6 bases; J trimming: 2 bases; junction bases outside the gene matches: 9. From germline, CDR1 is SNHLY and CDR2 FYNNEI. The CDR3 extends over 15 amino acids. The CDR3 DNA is TGTGCCAGCAGGAACGACAGGGCCCTAAACACTGAAGCTTTCTTT. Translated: CASRNDRALNTEAFF.

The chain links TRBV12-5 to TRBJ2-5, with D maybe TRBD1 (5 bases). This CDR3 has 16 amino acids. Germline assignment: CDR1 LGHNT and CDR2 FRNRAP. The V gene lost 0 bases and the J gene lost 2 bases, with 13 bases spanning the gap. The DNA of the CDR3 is TGTGCTAGTGGTTTGGTAGGCAGGGTATCGCAAGAGACCCAGTACTTC. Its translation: CASGLVGRVSQETQYF.